The 24 T cell receptor beta chains below all came from one sample that was sequenced in a study of T cells in localized non-small cell lung cancer. Sequencing was performed with immunoSEQ multiplex PCR; in TCRdb, only in-frame clones are kept and a portion is missing. The data hold some 6,200 clones, with roughly a quarter observed a single time. Source: lung tumor tissue, taken before any cancer treatment. Receptors originate from a female donor older than 55 with stage I lung adenocarcinoma.

V and J are TRBV12-2 and TRBJ2-1; TRBD2, as called in the table, went unchecked against the DNA. TRBV12-2 represents a pseudogene. The CDR3 totals 14 residues. CDR3 sequence: CASRWRERADEQFF. In nucleotides, the CDR3 is TGTGCCTCCCGCTGGCGGGAGAGGGCAGATGAGCAGTTCTTC.

This clone was counted a few times. The chain is built from TRBV19 and TRBJ2-7; TRBD2 agrees at 12 bases. Germline CDR1 and CDR2: LNHDA and SQIVND (reference sequence). After removal of 7 bases from V and 6 bases from J, the junction contained 10 bases not matched to a gene. This CDR3 contains 15 residues. CDR3 protein: CASTQGLAGHGEQYF. The CDR3 region has the DNA TGTGCCAGTACCCAGGGACTAGCGGGTCATGGCGAGCAGTACTTC.

The chain employs TRBV6-8 and TRBJ1-5; D is ambiguous. From germline, CDR1 is MNHGY and CDR2 SAAAGT. The CDR3 has 15 residues. Trimming stripped 6 bases from V and 1 base from J, with 13 bases between. CDR3 amino acids: CASRDLTESNQPQHF. DNA of the CDR3: TGTGCCAGCAGAGACCTAACAGAAAGCAATCAGCCCCAGCATTTT.

This clone was found a few times. V and J are TRBV28 and TRBJ1-4; maybe TRBD1 (5 bases). Germline CDR1 is MDHEN and CDR2 is SYDVKM. The V end was cut by 4 bases, the J end by 0 bases, with 6 bases between. CDR3 size: 14 residues. The CDR3 coding sequence is TGTGCCAGCAGTTCAGGGTCAACTAATGAAAAACTGTTTTTT. Its translation is CASSSGSTNEKLFF.

V usage is TRBV29-1 and J usage is TRBJ1-2; tentatively, D is TRBD1 (6 bases). Germline V CDR1 and CDR2: SQVTM, ANQGSEA. Trimming took 6 bases from V and 5 from J, leaving 13 bases between them. CDR3 length: 12 amino acids. The CDR3 is CSVGGGEYGYTF. In DNA, the CDR3 is TGCAGCGTGGGCGGGGGCGAGTATGGCTACACCTTC.

This clone showed up just a few times. The gene calls are TRBV11-3 and TRBJ2-5; 13 nucleotides align to TRBD2. Trimming at V came to 5 bases and at J to 2 bases, leaving 2 bases not matched to a gene. The germline V gene encodes CDR1 SGHNT and CDR2 YENEEA. The CDR3 runs to 15 residues. CDR3 residues: CASSRGLAGQETQYF. CDR3 coding DNA: TGTGCCAGCAGCAGGGGACTAGCGGGACAAGAGACCCAGTACTTC.

In this sample, this clone turned up a few times. The chain couples TRBV11-3 to TRBJ1-5; D remains ambiguous. Looked up from germline, CDR1 is SGHNT and CDR2 is YENEEA. The CDR3 covers 14 residues. The ends were cut back, 4 bases at V and 3 bases at J, with 10 bases in the middle. CDR3 amino acids: CASSSETINQPQHF. The CDR3 bases are TGTGCCAGCAGCTCTGAGACGATCAATCAGCCCCAGCATTTT.

This clone was found a few times. This chain uses TRBV15 with TRBJ2-5, with TRBD2 matching 7 bases. The junction had 8 bases not matched to a gene; V was cut back by 4 bases and J by 3 bases. The germline CDR1 and CDR2 sequences are LNHNV and YYDKDF (reference sequence). The CDR3 has 15 amino acids. The CDR3 DNA reads TGTGCCACCAGCAACCGTCGCGGGAGTGAAGAGACCCAGTACTTC. This gives the protein CATSNRRGSEETQYF.

This clone occurred a few times. The genes are TRBV19 and TRBJ2-1; tentatively, D is TRBD1 or TRBD2 (5 bases each). Germline assignment: CDR1 LNHDA and CDR2 SQIVND (reference sequence). Trimming cost V 3 bases and J 2 bases, with 11 bases left between them. The CDR3 consists of 15 residues. In DNA, the CDR3 is TGTGCCAGTAGTATCCAGAGAGGGGCCTACAATGAGCAGTTCTTC. Translated, it gives CASSIQRGAYNEQFF.

By sample fraction, this clone is medium-sized. The rearrangement uses TRBV11-3 and TRBJ2-7; D perhaps matches TRBD2 (6 bases). CDR3 length: 14 residues. The germline CDR1 and CDR2 sequences are SGHNT and YENEEA. Trimming shortened V by 5 bases and J by 2 bases, and 13 bases separated the two germline ends. The CDR3 sequence is CASSQREEAYEQYF. As DNA, the CDR3 is TGTGCCAGCAGCCAAAGGGAGGAGGCCTACGAGCAGTACTTC.

This clone was counted only a few times. The gene calls are TRBV9 and TRBJ1-1; tentative D call: TRBD1 (5 bases). Germline V gene sequence: CDR1 SGDLS, CDR2 YYNGEE. The length of the CDR3 is 14 residues. V was cut by 3 bases and J by 1 base, with 10 bases left in between. CDR3: CASSARVTNTEAFF. CDR3 nucleotides: TGTGCCAGCAGCGCCAGGGTGACGAACACTGAAGCTTTCTTT.

In DNA, the CDR3 is TGTGCCAGTAGTATTAATGGGGATAACTATGGCTACACCTTC. Residues: CASSINGDNYGYTF. J is TRBJ1-2 and V is TRBV19; D call uncertain. With 3 bases removed from V and 1 base from J, the gap between germline ends came to 9 bases. The CDR3 runs to 14 residues. Per the germline V gene, CDR1 is LNHDA and CDR2 is SQIVND (reference sequence).

The chain is built from TRBV30 and TRBJ2-7; 11 bases match TRBD2. The CDR3 loop spans 14 amino acids. The V gene end was trimmed by 0 bases and the J gene end by 2 bases; junction bases not matched to a gene: 0. Germline CDR1 GTSNPN, CDR2 SVGIG (reference sequence). CDR3 sequence (DNA): TGTGCCTGGAGTGTACTAGCGGGAGCCTACGAGCAGTACTTC. Its protein is CAWSVLAGAYEQYF.

This clone was observed many times. The chain links TRBV7-2 to TRBJ2-7, with TRBD2 as a possible D gene (6 bases). There are 13 residues in the CDR3. CDR1 and CDR2 (germline): SGHTA, FQGNSA. The V gene lost 7 bases and the J gene lost 3 bases, with 13 bases spanning the gap. In nucleotides, the CDR3 is TGTGCCAGCACCCGACTAGATATCTACGAGCAGTACTTC. Translation: CASTRLDIYEQYF. Full variable domain (outside the CDR3, taken from reference TRBV7-2 and TRBJ2-7): GAGVSQSPSNKVTEKGKDVELRCDPISGHTALYWYRQSLGQGLEFLIYFQGNSAPDKSGLPSDRFSAERTGGSVSTLTIQRTQQEDSAVYLCASTRLDIYEQYFGPGTRLTVT.

This clone appeared a few times. The chain links TRBV28 to TRBJ2-5; D tentatively fits TRBD1 or TRBD2 (7 bases each). The germline gives CDR1 MDHEN, CDR2 SYDVKM. V was pared by 6 bases and J by 8 bases, with 19 bases between. The CDR3 runs 14 residues. For the CDR3, the DNA is TGTGCCAGCAGGCAGGGGGGGGCCCCGGGAACCCAGTACTTC. Protein: CASRQGGAPGTQYF.

The chain joins TRBV4-1 to TRBJ2-1; TRBD2 matches 8 bases. This CDR3 has 18 amino acids. CDR1 MGHRA and CDR2 YSYEKL come from the germline V gene. V gave up 1 base and J gave up 2 bases; unmatched junction bases: 10. The CDR3 DNA reads TGCGCCAGCAGCCAAGGGGGTGAGGCGGGAGGACCCTACAATGAGCAGTTCTTC. Amino acids: CASSQGGEAGGPYNEQFF.

This clone was seen more than once but under ten times. The rearrangement uses TRBV6-8 and TRBJ1-4; D is possibly TRBD1 (6 bases). The V gene lost 5 bases and the J gene lost 8 bases, with 15 bases spanning the gap. Germline assignment: CDR1 MNHGY and CDR2 SAAAGT. This CDR3 comprises 14 residues. The CDR3 protein is CASSRTAQGEKLFF. DNA of the CDR3: TGTGCCAGCAGTCGGACAGCTCAAGGGGAAAAACTGTTTTTT.

This clone was observed a handful of times. The chain links TRBV6-8 to TRBJ2-5; D unresolved. Trimming took off 2 bases at V and 1 base at J, with 5 bases between the two ends. CDR3 length: 13 amino acids. The germline CDR1 and CDR2 sequences are MNHGY and SAAAGT. CDR3 DNA: TGTGCCAGCAGTTACGAGGTCCAAGAGACCCAGTACTTC. Its translation: CASSYEVQETQYF.

This clone was counted only a few times. This chain uses TRBV28 with TRBJ2-7, with 12 bases matching TRBD1. The CDR3 spans 15 residues. The germline V gene encodes CDR1 MDHEN and CDR2 SYDVKM. V shed 5 bases and J 7 bases; nucleotides not matched to a gene: 9. CDR3 amino acids: CASSVPGQGAGEQYF. The CDR3, as DNA: TGTGCCAGCAGTGTCCCGGGACAGGGGGCCGGGGAGCAGTACTTC.

The chain recombines TRBV15 with TRBJ1-5, with D tentatively TRBD1 (6 bases). Germline CDR1 is LNHNV and CDR2 is YYDKDF (reference sequence). Trimming shortened V by 5 bases and J by 0 bases, and 14 bases separated the two germline ends. The length of the CDR3 is 16 residues. Written as DNA, the CDR3 is TGTGCCACCAGCCGGGGGCCAGTTCATAGCAATCAGCCCCAGCATTTT. This sequence encodes CATSRGPVHSNQPQHF. Looking up the rest from reference TRBV15 and TRBJ1-5 gives the full variable domain: DAMVIQNPRYQVTQFGKPVTLSCSQTLNHNVMYWYQQKSSQAPKLLFHYYDKDFNNEADTPDNFQSRRPNTSFCFLDIRSPGLGDTAMYLCATSRGPVHSNQPQHFGDGTRLSIL.

This rearrangement joins TRBV9 to TRBJ2-5, with 10 bases fitting TRBD2. The length of the CDR3 is 17 residues. The V segment lost 0 bases and the J segment 5 bases; nucleotides outside the gene matches: 10. CDR1 and CDR2 from the germline V gene are SGDLS and YYNGEE. The CDR3 region has the DNA TGTGCCAGCAGCGTAGGGGGCAAAGCGGGAGGGAGGGAGACCCAGTACTTC. Amino acids: CASSVGGKAGGRETQYF.

The chain recombines TRBV7-8 with TRBJ1-1; D not resolved. Trimming took 0 bases from V and 6 from J, leaving 8 bases between them. The CDR3 totals 13 residues. Germline CDR1 is SGHVS and CDR2 is FQNEAQ. This chain's CDR3 is CASSLARAPEAFF. The CDR3, as DNA: TGTGCCAGCAGCTTAGCCCGGGCCCCTGAAGCTTTCTTT.

The genes are TRBV18 and TRBJ1-1; D is unresolved. Germline V gives CDR1 KGHSH, CDR2 LQKENI. The CDR3 extends over 14 amino acids. The V gene lost 2 bases and the J gene lost 0 bases, with 7 bases spanning the gap. The CDR3: CASSPEEMNTEAFF. CDR3 coding DNA: TGTGCCAGCTCACCAGAGGAAATGAACACTGAAGCTTTCTTT.

V is TRBV28 and J is TRBJ1-2, with D perhaps matching TRBD1 (5 bases). The germline V and J ends were trimmed by 3 bases and 5 bases, with 16 bases remaining between them. The CDR3 sequence is 15 residues long. Germline lookup yields CDR1 MDHEN and CDR2 SYDVKM. CDR3 loop: CASSFDGTQRYGYTF. The CDR3, as DNA: TGTGCCAGCAGTTTCGATGGGACGCAGAGGTATGGCTACACCTTC.